This T cell receptor beta chain was sequenced for a study of blood T cell repertoires in COVID-19 (dated by TCRdb to the early 2020s). Broadly, across the study: Collaborator samples came from the United States, Italy and Spain and covered acute and convalescent phases of COVID-19. The material from the prospective study consisted of cDNA or gDNA derived from T cells, B-cell-depleted T cells, or PBMCs. Subjects who had been exposed to COVID-19, were actively infected with it, or had recovered from it provided the deeply sampled blood TCRbeta repertoires that made up the dataset. The repertoires were released in a freely available public database meant as a resource for research on the immune response to SARS-CoV-2. The samples were drawn from two sources: the first 160 participants of the ongoing ImmuneRACE study, and 950 to 1,500 subjects contributed by 6 global collaborators. A de-identified subject ID, COVID-19 status, age in years and sex were almost always included in the sample metadata. Where available, HLA class I and class II types were obtained from metadata supplied by the sample provider rather than from assay-based typing.

TCRbeta CDR3 regions were amplified from genomic DNA by means of the immunoSEQ Assay, a bias-controlled multiplex PCR. In the source study's methods: The number of nucleated cells in each sample was estimated from the amplification of reference gene primers within the assay. To quantify the absolute abundance of each unique TCRbeta CDR3 rearrangement, sequence reads were collapsed and filtered. Productive Simpson clonality was computed per sample as the square root of Simpson's diversity index over productive rearrangements. TCRdb obtained this table from immuneACCESS and retained in-frame rearrangements with V and J assigned. These tables miss some clones; where compared with another copy, unresolved V genes account for less than half of the shortfall, and the remainder is unexplained. The V and J calls and the clone size are those of that table, but D and trimming were determined from the DNA. The sample table contains 300,000 to 400,000 clones; only one count was recorded for 85% to 90% of them. Clones ranked in the top ten supply around 6% of the sample.

What the study reported, not specific to this receptor: The amount of clinical and demographic metadata varied by source and participant and was provided uncurated.

With regard to this clone: Its cognate antigen has yet to be identified. Base quality data are lacking; no much larger clone is found one base away.

One collaborating source in Seattle enrolled patients while the patients were actively infected and followed the patients over time throughout the course of disease. Each collaborating institution followed its own protocols to collect whole blood in K2EDTA tubes. For TCRbeta analysis, collaborators shipped samples as frozen whole blood, isolated PBMCs, or DNA extracted from either of those sample types. V is shortened by 4 bases, J by 7 bases, and the region joining them spans 11 bases. The germline V gene provides CDR1 KGHDR and CDR2 SFDVKD. Reading from cysteine to phenylalanine, the CDR3 counts 13 amino acids. Only CDR3 DNA is held: 39 bases, read in frame from base 1.

The sequence derives from a woman aged 45 to 65 with COVID-19, enrolled during active disease. The receptor chain draws on TRBV24-1 and TRBJ2-3, with the D gene uncertain. The sample comprised peripheral blood. The CDR3 protein is CATSDRRRYTQYF. The nucleotide sequence reads TGTGCCACCAGTGACAGACGGAGATATACGCAGTATTTT.